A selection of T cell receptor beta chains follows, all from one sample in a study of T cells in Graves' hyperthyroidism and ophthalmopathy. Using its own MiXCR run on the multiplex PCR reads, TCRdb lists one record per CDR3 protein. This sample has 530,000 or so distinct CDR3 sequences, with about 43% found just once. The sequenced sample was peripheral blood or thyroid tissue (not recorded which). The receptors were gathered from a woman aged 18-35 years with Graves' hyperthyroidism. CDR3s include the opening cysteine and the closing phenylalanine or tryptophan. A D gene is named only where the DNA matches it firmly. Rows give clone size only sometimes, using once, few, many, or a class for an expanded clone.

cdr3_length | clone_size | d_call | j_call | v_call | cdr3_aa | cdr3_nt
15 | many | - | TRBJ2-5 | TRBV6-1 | CASSEAHGQRETQYF | TGTGCCAGCAGTGAAGCTCATGGGCAGAGGGAGACCCAGTACTTC
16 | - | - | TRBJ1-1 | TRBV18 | CASSRDRPTPNTEAFF | TGTGCCAGCTCACGCGACAGGCCTACCCCGAACACTGAAGCTTTCTTT
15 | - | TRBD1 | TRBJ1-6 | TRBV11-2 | CASSLDTPGQGDTHF | TGTGCCAGCAGCTTAGACACCCCGGGACAGGGGGACACCCACTTT
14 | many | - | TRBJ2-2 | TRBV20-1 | CSARGPWGYGELFF | TGCAGTGCTAGAGGCCCCTGGGGATACGGGGAGCTGTTTTTT
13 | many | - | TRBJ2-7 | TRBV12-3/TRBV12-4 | CASRAAPTYEQYF | TGTGCCAGCAGAGCGGCCCCTACCTACGAGCAGTACTTC
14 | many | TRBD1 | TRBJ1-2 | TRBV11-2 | CASSRQGSIYGYTF | TGTGCCAGCAGTAGACAGGGTAGTATCTATGGCTACACCTTC
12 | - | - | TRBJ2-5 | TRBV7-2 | CASSPYQGTQYF | TGTGCCAGCTCACCCTACCAAGGGACCCAGTACTTC
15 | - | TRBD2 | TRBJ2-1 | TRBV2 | CASSPLGTIDNEQFF | TGTGCCAGCAGTCCTCTGGGGACTATCGACAATGAGCAGTTCTTC
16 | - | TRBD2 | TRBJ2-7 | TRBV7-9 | CASSAPPGLADTEQYF | TGTGCCAGCAGCGCCCCCCCTGGACTAGCGGATACCGAGCAGTACTTC
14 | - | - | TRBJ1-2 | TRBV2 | CASTDGTGSDGYTF | TGTGCCAGCACAGATGGCACAGGGTCTGATGGCTACACCTTC
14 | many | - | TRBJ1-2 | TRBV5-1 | CASSLDGQNYGYTF | TGCGCCAGCAGCTTGGATGGACAAAACTATGGCTACACCTTC
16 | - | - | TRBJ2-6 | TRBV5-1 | CASSFHPSSGANVLTF | TGCGCCAGCAGCTTTCACCCGTCCTCTGGGGCCAACGTCCTGACTTTC
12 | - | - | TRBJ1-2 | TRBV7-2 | CASSISDDGYTF | TGTGCCAGCAGCATCTCGGACGATGGCTACACCTTC
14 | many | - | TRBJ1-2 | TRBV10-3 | CAISESSGDRGYTF | TGTGCCATCAGTGAGTCCTCTGGGGATCGCGGCTACACCTTC
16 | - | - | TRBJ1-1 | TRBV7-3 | CASSLVPNLGDTEAFF | TGTGCCAGCAGCTTAGTTCCCAACCTCGGGGACACTGAAGCTTTCTTT
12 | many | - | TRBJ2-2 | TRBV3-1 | CASSQETGELFF | TGTGCCAGCAGCCAAGAAACCGGGGAGCTGTTTTTT
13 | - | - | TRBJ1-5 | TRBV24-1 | CATSDRDNEPQHF | TGTGCCACCAGTGACAGGGACAATGAGCCCCAGCATTTT
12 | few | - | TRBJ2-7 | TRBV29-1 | CSALTGRNEQYF | TGCAGCGCATTGACAGGGAGGAATGAGCAGTACTTC
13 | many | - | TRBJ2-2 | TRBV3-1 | CAVTGPNTGELFF | TGCGCGGTGACGGGCCCGAACACCGGGGAGCTGTTTTTT
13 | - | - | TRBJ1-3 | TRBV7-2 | CASRRTSGDTIYF | TGTGCCAGCAGGCGGACTAGCGGAGACACCATATATTTT
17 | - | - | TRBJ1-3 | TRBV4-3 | CASSQDPPFHPGNTIYF | TGCGCCAGCAGCCAAGATCCCCCATTTCATCCTGGAAACACCATATATTTT
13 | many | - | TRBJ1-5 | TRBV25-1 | CASSGPLNQPQHF | TGTGCCAGCAGTGGACCGCTCAATCAGCCCCAGCATTTT
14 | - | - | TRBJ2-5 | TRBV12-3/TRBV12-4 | CASSFEDSPGTQYF | TGTGCCAGCAGTTTCGAGGACAGCCCGGGGACCCAGTACTTC
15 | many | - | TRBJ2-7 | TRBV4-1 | CASSQDERAAYEQYF | TGCGCCAGCAGCCAAGACGAAAGGGCAGCCTACGAGCAGTACTTC
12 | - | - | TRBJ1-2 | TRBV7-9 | CASSSQGIGYTF | TGTGCCAGCAGCTCCCAGGGGATAGGCTACACCTTC
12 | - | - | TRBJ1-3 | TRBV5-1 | CASSLRQDTIYF | TGCGCCAGCAGCTTAAGACAGGACACCATATATTTT
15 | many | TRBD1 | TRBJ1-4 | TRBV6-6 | CASSYAGQGFEKLFF | TGTGCCAGCAGTTACGCCGGACAGGGGTTTGAAAAACTGTTTTTT
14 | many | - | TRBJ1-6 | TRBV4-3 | CASSLDGWNSPLHF | TGCGCCAGCAGCCTGGACGGGTGGAATTCACCCCTCCACTTT
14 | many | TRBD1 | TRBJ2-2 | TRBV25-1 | CASSGQGDTGELFF | TGTGCCAGCAGTGGACAGGGGGACACCGGGGAGCTGTTTTTT
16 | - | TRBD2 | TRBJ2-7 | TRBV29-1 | CSVSGGGRGSSYEQYF | TGCAGCGTTAGTGGTGGCGGGAGGGGTAGCTCCTACGAGCAGTACTTC
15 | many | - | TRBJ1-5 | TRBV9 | CASSPGTSFNQPQHF | TGTGCCAGCAGCCCGGGGACATCATTTAATCAGCCCCAGCATTTT
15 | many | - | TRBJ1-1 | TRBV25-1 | CASSDSRGGETEAFF | TGTGCCAGCAGTGACTCGCGGGGAGGGGAGACTGAAGCTTTCTTT
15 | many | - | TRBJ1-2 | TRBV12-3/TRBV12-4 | CASSPMDEPNYGYTF | TGTGCCAGCAGTCCTATGGACGAGCCTAACTATGGCTACACCTTC
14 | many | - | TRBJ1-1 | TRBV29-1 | CSVETGRGSTEAFF | TGCAGCGTTGAGACAGGTAGAGGAAGCACTGAAGCTTTCTTT
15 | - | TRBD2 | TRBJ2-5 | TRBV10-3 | CAISDLAGAGETQYF | TGTGCCATCAGTGATCTAGCGGGAGCCGGGGAGACCCAGTACTTC
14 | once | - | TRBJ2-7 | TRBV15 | CAASRDMGIYEQYF | TGTGCCGCCAGCAGAGATATGGGGATCTACGAGCAGTACTTC
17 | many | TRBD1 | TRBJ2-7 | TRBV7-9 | CASSLEVGTGSSYEQYF | TGTGCCAGCAGCTTAGAGGTGGGGACAGGGTCCTCCTACGAGCAGTACTTC
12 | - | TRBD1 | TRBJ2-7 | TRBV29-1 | CRSGTGRDEQYF | TGCAGGTCCGGGACAGGGCGAGATGAGCAGTACTTC